This entry is about one T cell receptor (beta chain). Its antigen remains unknown. This CDR3 has 16 residues. CDR1 and CDR2 from the germline V gene are MNHEY and SVGEGT. Trimming took 1 base from V and 4 from J; bases not matched to a gene: 7. From the reads, TCRdb called clonotypes with MiXCR, one entry per CDR3 protein. Of roughly 760,000 distinct CDR3 sequences in the sample, 35% to 45% were seen once. These data originate in a study of T cell repertoires in cytomegalovirus infection. Whole-study context: CMV infection and matching HLA type were both indicated by public TCR beta signatures. Overall study findings and caveats: The ex vivo response was dominated by HLA-C-restricted CMV-specific TCR beta clonotypes. Adding up the frequency of public TCR beta families identified people who carried CMV plus the relevant HLA.

This TCR was sampled from a human donor in good health (CMV status not recorded). Some clones in this sample may be carry-over from other donors' samples. The sequenced sample was PBMCs. This chain connects TRBV6-2 or TRBV6-3 to TRBJ2-1; 7 bases map to TRBD1. CDR3 DNA: TGTGCCAGCAGTTACTGGGGGACAGATCCGTACAATGAGCAGTTCTTC. Its protein product is CASSYWGTDPYNEQFF.